These 18 T cell receptor beta chains were sequenced from one sample in a study of blood T cells in healthy people across ages. Through a sample-barcoded 5' primer and a J-beta primer mix, a second PCR was run for roughly 7 to 12 cycles. TCRdb reprocessed the 5' RACE reads via MiXCR and lists one record per CDR3 protein. This sample has around 620,000 distinct CDR3 sequences; 25% to 30% occur once, and the top ten carry about a fifth. Sequencing input: blood. All receptors derive from a woman aged 70-85 years in good health.

This clonotype was found many times. The chain combines TRBV5-1 with TRBJ2-2; D is unresolved. Trimming stripped 0 bases from V and 7 bases from J, with 7 bases between. The CDR3 consists of 13 residues. Looked up from germline, CDR1 is SGHRS and CDR2 is YFSETQ. This chain's CDR3 is CASSLEVVGELFF. CDR3 in DNA: TGCGCCAGCAGCTTGGAGGTGGTCGGGGAGCTGTTTTTT.

V is TRBV20-1 and J is TRBJ2-5; D perhaps matches TRBD1 (6 bases). Deletions cut 1 base from V and 4 bases from J, with 16 bases between. The CDR3 has 15 residues. Looked up from germline, CDR1 is DFQATT and CDR2 is SNEGSKA (reference sequence). Written as DNA, the CDR3 is TGCAGTGCTAGAGTCCCTAACAGGGATGGAGAGACCCAGTACTTC. Translation: CSARVPNRDGETQYF.

The table lists this clonotype with many counts. The J gene is TRBJ2-5, the V gene TRBV7-9, with D possibly being TRBD1 or TRBD2 (6 bases each). Germline V gives CDR1 SEHNR, CDR2 FQNEAQ (reference sequence). The CDR3 sequence is 13 residues long. Trimming left V 6 bases short and J 4 bases short, with 12 bases between. CDR3 sequence reads: CASSSSGAETQYF. CDR3 DNA sequence: TGTGCCAGCAGTAGTTCGGGGGCAGAGACCCAGTACTTC.

The chain joins TRBV5-6 to TRBJ2-5; D not certain. V lost 1 base and J 2 bases, leaving 9 bases between the germline ends. The CDR3 contains 14 residues. Germline assignment: CDR1 SGHDT and CDR2 YYEEEE. The DNA for the CDR3 is TGTGCCAGCAGCTTGTTAACTCATCAAGAGACCCAGTACTTC. It translates to CASSLLTHQETQYF.

This clonotype was observed a handful of times. V is TRBV6-2 or TRBV6-3 and J is TRBJ2-3, with D possibly matching TRBD2 (6 bases). Germline V lookup: CDR1 MNHEY, CDR2 SVGEGT. Trimming pared 4 bases from V and 4 bases from J, leaving 24 bases between. The CDR3 runs 18 residues. This CDR3 reads CASSWDTLAPGSADTQYF. CDR3 nucleotide sequence: TGTGCCAGCAGTTGGGATACCCTAGCGCCTGGGAGCGCAGATACGCAGTATTTT.

This chain uses TRBV25-1 with TRBJ1-2; D remains ambiguous. This CDR3 comprises 12 residues. Germline CDR1 reads MGHDK; CDR2 reads SYGVNS. Trimming pared 9 bases from V and 8 bases from J, leaving 16 bases between. CDR3 in DNA: TGTGCCAGAAGTCCCGGGCCGGGGGGCTACACCTTC. Translated: CARSPGPGGYTF.

The chain combines TRBV5-1 with TRBJ2-5, with 9 nucleotides matching TRBD2. The V and J ends lost 4 bases and 3 bases, in that order; junction bases with no gene match: 4. This CDR3 comprises 14 residues. The germline gives CDR1 SGHRS, CDR2 YFSETQ. The CDR3 coding sequence is TGCGCCAGCAGCACCGGGACTAGCAAAGAGACCCAGTACTTC. Translation gives CASSTGTSKETQYF.

The V and J genes are TRBV29-1 and TRBJ2-2, with D maybe TRBD1 (5 bases). Trimming cost V 1 base and J 4 bases, with 19 bases left between them. This CDR3 contains 17 residues. The V gene's germline CDR1 is SQVTM and CDR2 ANQGSEA. The CDR3 sequence is CSVEGDNRGSPTGELFF. CDR3 in DNA: TGCAGCGTTGAAGGAGATAATAGGGGATCTCCCACCGGGGAGCTGTTTTTT.

There are many counts of this clonotype. The rearrangement uses TRBV7-2 and TRBJ2-4; 8 nucleotides line up with TRBD1. V trimming: 1 base; J trimming: 8 bases; junction bases outside the gene matches: 4. The CDR3 runs 14 residues. Germline-derived CDR1 and CDR2 are SGHTA and FQGNSA. CDR3 amino acids: CASSLEQGGHIQYF. CDR3 coding DNA: TGTGCCAGCAGCTTAGAACAGGGGGGACACATTCAGTACTTC.

This chain uses TRBV30 with TRBJ1-2, with D unclear. Trimming took 5 bases from V and 6 from J, leaving 7 bases between them. This CDR3 comprises 10 residues. Per the germline V gene, CDR1 is GTSNPN and CDR2 is SVGIG (reference sequence). CDR3 loop: CAWGGDGYTF. CDR3 nucleotides: TGTGCCTGGGGTGGAGATGGCTACACCTTC.

This clonotype was detected a few times. V is TRBV3-1 and J is TRBJ2-1, with TRBD1 matching 7 bases. With 0 bases clipped from V and 2 bases from J, the junction kept 1 base outside the gene matches. The CDR3 is 15 residues long. The germline V gene encodes CDR1 LGHDT and CDR2 YNNKEL (reference sequence). The CDR3 nucleotides are TGTGCCAGCAGCCAAGAGACAGGGCCCTACAATGAGCAGTTCTTC. Amino acids: CASSQETGPYNEQFF.

This clonotype was counted a few times. The chain couples TRBV28 to TRBJ1-2; the D gene is possibly TRBD1 (6 bases). The CDR3 runs 15 residues. CDR1 is MDHEN and CDR2 is SYDVKM in the germline V gene. The V end was cut by 5 bases, the J end by 3 bases, with 16 bases between. The CDR3 here is CASSPRGLAHYGYTF. DNA for the CDR3: TGTGCCAGCAGTCCCAGGGGCCTCGCTCACTATGGCTACACCTTC.

V is TRBV7-9 and J is TRBJ2-5; TRBD1 is a possible D gene (6 bases). V lost 11 bases to trimming and J lost 5 bases, with 27 bases between them. In germline, CDR1 is SEHNR, CDR2 FQNEAQ (reference sequence). CDR3 length: 16 amino acids. CDR3 coding DNA: TGTGCCGGCGCAGGGGAATCATCCAATATCGGGGAGACCCAGTACTTC. This sequence encodes CAGAGESSNIGETQYF. Combining the CDR3 with reference TRBV7-9 and TRBJ2-5 gives the whole variable domain DTGVSQNPRHKITKRGQNVTFRCDPISEHNRLYWYRQTLGQGPEFLTYFQNEAQLEKSRLLSDRFSAERPKGSFSTLEIQRTEQGDSAMYLCAGAGESSNIGETQYFGPGTRLLVL.

The J gene is TRBJ1-2, the V gene TRBV6-5; tentative D call: TRBD1 (5 bases). Per the germline V gene, CDR1 is MNHEY and CDR2 is SVGAGI. The V gene lost 6 bases and the J gene lost 4 bases, with 18 bases spanning the gap. CDR3 length: 15 amino acids. CDR3 region: CASRSNGAGSYGYTF. For the CDR3, the DNA is TGTGCCAGCAGAAGTAACGGGGCGGGTAGCTATGGCTACACCTTC.

CDR3 in DNA: TGTGCCAGCAGTGGGGGTAGGAGGAACTCTGGGGCCAACGTCCTGACTTTC. Translation: CASSGGRRNSGANVLTF. The J gene is TRBJ2-6, the V gene TRBV2; D is perhaps TRBD2 (5 bases). The germline CDR1 and CDR2 sequences are SNHLY and FYNNEI. This CDR3 comprises 17 residues. Trimming stripped 4 bases from V and 0 bases from J, with 13 bases between.

The CDR3 nucleotides read TGCGCCAGCAGCTTAGGACCTGTCACCCCCACCGGGGAGCTGTTTTTT. This encodes CASSLGPVTPTGELFF. The chain has TRBV5-1 and TRBJ2-2; D is unresolved. V lost 2 bases to trimming and J lost 4 bases, with 15 bases between them. The CDR3 consists of 16 residues. The germline gives CDR1 SGHRS, CDR2 YFSETQ.

The chain recombines TRBV6-2 or TRBV6-3 with TRBJ1-1; 9 nucleotides match TRBD1. The V gene end was trimmed by 5 bases and the J gene end by 4 bases; junction bases not matched to a gene: 5. This CDR3 is 14 amino acids long. Germline CDR1 MNHEY, CDR2 SVGEGT. This chain's CDR3 is CASSDRTGATEAFF. The DNA for the CDR3 is TGTGCCAGCAGTGACCGGACAGGGGCCACTGAAGCTTTCTTT.

The chain carries TRBV20-1 and TRBJ2-5, with 9 bases fitting TRBD1. Germline CDR1 DFQATT, CDR2 SNEGSKA (reference sequence). V lost 3 bases to trimming and J lost 5 bases; unmatched junction nucleotides: 7. This CDR3 comprises 14 residues. CDR3 in DNA: TGCAGTGCTAGGGGGGACAGGGTTCAGGAGACCCAGTACTTC. It is translated as CSARGDRVQETQYF.